The 23 T cell receptor beta chains in this list originate from one sample, sequenced in a study of PD-1 blockade in classical Hodgkin lymphoma (TCRdb year 2020). Receptors were amplified or captured by the immunoSEQ multiplex PCR assay. TCRdb mirrors the immuneACCESS table, restricted to in-frame sequences. Some clones are absent from its copies; in checked studies, under half trace to an unresolved V gene, and the reason for the others is unknown. This sample lists over 50,000 clones; 81% were detected once. Of the sample, around 15% falls within the top ten clones. The sample's time point, from its label and the paper: cycle 1 day 1 (C1D1), immediately before nivolumab initiation. Every trial patient had relapsed following autologous stem cell transplantation, and prior brentuximab vedotin exposure was what differed among cohorts A, B and C. The sequences come from peripheral blood mononuclear cells (PBMCs), collected at baseline. The receptors were gathered from a human donor with classical Hodgkin lymphoma.

The gene calls are TRBV7-9 and TRBJ2-3; the match to TRBD1 covers 7 bases. This CDR3 has 15 amino acids. Germline V gives CDR1 SEHNR, CDR2 FQNEAQ (reference sequence). Losses at the gene ends were 5 bases for V and 6 bases for J; bases not matched to a gene: 11. The CDR3 loop is CASSRLTGVRDTQYF. For the CDR3, the DNA is TGTGCCAGCAGCCGTCTCACAGGGGTTAGGGATACGCAGTATTTT.

J is TRBJ2-5 and V is TRBV5-1; D remains unclear. Trimming removed 3 bases at V and 3 bases at J, with 9 bases between. CDR3 length: 13 amino acids. Germline CDR1 SGHRS, CDR2 YFSETQ. This CDR3 is CASSSYGEETQYF. CDR3 sequence (DNA): TGCGCCAGCAGCTCTTACGGAGAAGAGACCCAGTACTTC.

The chain combines TRBV27 with TRBJ1-2; D perhaps matches TRBD1 (6 bases). Between the trimmed V and J ends, which lost 3 bases and 4 bases, there was a span of 18 bases. CDR1 MNHEY and CDR2 SMNVEV come from the germline V gene (reference sequence). This CDR3 is built from 16 residues. CDR3 amino acids: CASSLVGGGGSYGYTF. CDR3 nucleotides: TGTGCCAGCAGTTTGGTCGGGGGAGGGGGTAGCTATGGCTACACCTTC.

V usage is TRBV4-2 and J usage is TRBJ2-7; unclear D gene. V lost 0 bases and J lost 2, with 14 bases in between. Germline CDR1 is LGHNA and CDR2 is YNFKEQ. This CDR3 region has 16 residues. CDR3 nucleotides: TGTGCCAGCAGCCAAGATCAGGTAGGGTCAGCCTACGAGCAGTACTTC. Translating it yields CASSQDQVGSAYEQYF.

In the case of this clone: This CDR3 is missing its conserved last phenylalanine or tryptophan, likely due to a read error. The rearrangement joins TRBV5-1 to TRBJ1-2; possibly TRBD1 for D (6 bases). Germline CDR1 SGHRS, CDR2 YFSETQ. The length of the CDR3 is 12 residues. Trimming shortened V by 7 bases and J by 5 bases, and 12 bases separated the two germline ends. CDR3 amino acids: CASRLQGYGYTL. CDR3 sequence (DNA): TGCGCCAGCCGACTACAGGGATATGGCTACACCCTC.

The chain joins TRBV18 to TRBJ1-2; D call uncertain. The CDR3 runs 11 residues. Germline V gene lookup returns CDR1 KGHSH and CDR2 LQKENI. Trimming pared 11 bases from V and 4 bases from J, leaving 11 bases between. CDR3 region: CASAGFYGYTF. CDR3 nucleotides: TGTGCCTCGGCCGGGTTCTATGGCTACACCTTC.

The chain couples TRBV30 to TRBJ1-2; D is ambiguous. The germline V gene encodes CDR1 GTSNPN and CDR2 SVGIG (reference sequence). Trimming took off 1 base at V and 3 bases at J, with 12 bases between the two ends. This CDR3 has 14 residues. The CDR3 sequence: CAWSGKGGYYGYTF. DNA of the CDR3: TGTGCCTGGAGTGGGAAGGGTGGGTACTATGGCTACACCTTC.

This clone was picked up one time. J is TRBJ1-2 and V is TRBV5-6; D uncertain. The V gene lost 1 base and the J gene lost 5 bases, with 6 bases spanning the gap. The CDR3 is made up of 12 amino acids. Germline-derived CDR1 and CDR2 are SGHDT and YYEEEE. The CDR3 spells CASSLSEYGYTF. CDR3 DNA: TGTGCCAGCAGCTTGTCTGAATATGGCTACACCTTC.

The chain is built from TRBV10-2 and TRBJ1-2, with a possible D match to TRBD1 (5 bases). This CDR3 is built from 16 residues. Germline lookup yields CDR1 WSHSY and CDR2 SAAADI. V lost 8 bases and J lost 2, with 21 bases in between. The CDR3 here is CASAGLMPTSNYGYTF. DNA of the CDR3: TGCGCCAGCGCGGGACTGATGCCCACGTCGAACTATGGCTACACCTTC.

This chain links TRBV2 with TRBJ1-2, with 7 bases matching TRBD1. This CDR3 contains 14 residues. From germline, CDR1 is SNHLY and CDR2 FYNNEI. V lost 8 bases to trimming and J lost 1 base; unmatched junction nucleotides: 7. Here the CDR3 DNA reads TGTGCCAGCTTTCGAGGGGGCCGTAACTATGGCTACACCTTC. Protein: CASFRGGRNYGYTF.

The chain employs TRBV6-1 and TRBJ1-1, with 11 bases lining up with TRBD1. Germline V CDR1 and CDR2: MNHNS, SASEGT. The CDR3 loop spans 14 amino acids. The V gene end was trimmed by 8 bases and the J gene end by 0 bases; junction bases not matched to a gene: 2. The DNA of the CDR3 is TGTGCCAGCGGACAGGGGGCGATGAACACTGAAGCTTTCTTT. Translating it yields CASGQGAMNTEAFF.

The genes are TRBV7-6 and TRBJ2-7; 8 bases are shared with TRBD2. With V trimmed by 6 bases and J by 3 bases, 4 bases remained unmatched. Germline V gene lookup returns CDR1 SGHVS and CDR2 FNYEAQ. The CDR3 consists of 13 residues. The CDR3 protein is CASSPGGGYEQYV. The CDR3 bases are TGTGCCAGCAGTCCCGGGGGGGGCTACGAGCAGTACGTC.

The rearrangement joins TRBV4-2 to TRBJ1-2; 9 positions agree with TRBD1. V shed 3 bases, J shed 2 bases, and the junction held 7 bases outside the gene matches. The CDR3 spans 16 residues. Per germline, CDR1 LGHNA and CDR2 YNFKEQ. The CDR3 spells CASSQWTGDVNYGYTF. CDR3 DNA: TGTGCCAGCAGCCAGTGGACAGGGGATGTGAACTATGGCTACACCTTC.

In DNA, the CDR3 is TGTGCCTGGAGTCGACTTTCAGGCACTGAAGCTTTCTTT. Protein: CAWSRLSGTEAFF. V usage is TRBV30 and J usage is TRBJ1-1; D unclear. The CDR3 consists of 13 residues. Germline V gene data show CDR1 as GTSNPN and CDR2 as SVGIG (reference sequence). Between the trimmed V and J ends, which lost 2 bases and 4 bases, there was a span of 11 bases.

This clone showed up just a few times. The V gene is TRBV6-1, the J gene TRBJ2-7, with 9 positions matching TRBD1. The CDR3 has 16 amino acids. V was clipped by 2 bases and J by 2 bases; unmatched bases: 7. CDR1 and CDR2 from the germline V gene are MNHNS and SASEGT. CDR3 loop: CASSEQAGTGPYEQYF. The CDR3 DNA follows: TGTGCCAGCAGTGAACAGGCCGGGACAGGGCCCTACGAGCAGTACTTC.

The chain uses TRBV6-6 and TRBJ2-3, with 8 nucleotides matching TRBD2. Germline V CDR1 and CDR2: MNHNY, SVGAGI (reference sequence). V was clipped by 7 bases and J by 5 bases; unmatched bases: 5. The CDR3 totals 13 residues. As DNA, the CDR3 is TGTGCCAGCACCCCTAGCGGGTTAGATACGCAGTATTTT. Its translation: CASTPSGLDTQYF.

This sequence joins TRBV19 and TRBJ2-2; D remains unclear. The length of the CDR3 is 15 residues. The V end lost 8 bases, the J end lost 3 bases, and 16 bases lay between the germline ends. The V gene's germline CDR1 is LNHDA and CDR2 SQIVND (reference sequence). The chain's CDR3 is CASVNRMSYTGELFF. The CDR3 DNA sequence: TGTGCCAGTGTTAATCGTATGTCTTACACCGGGGAGCTGTTTTTT.

This chain joins TRBV10-2 and TRBJ1-1; 10 bases are a match to TRBD1. With V trimmed by 6 bases and J by 5 bases, 6 bases remained unmatched. In germline, CDR1 is WSHSY, CDR2 SAAADI. The CDR3 length is 14 residues. This chain's CDR3 is CASREGTGVTEAFF. CDR3 sequence (DNA): TGCGCCAGCAGAGAGGGGACAGGGGTTACTGAAGCTTTCTTT.

Here the CDR3 DNA reads TGTGCCAGCTCAATAAATGGCAGGTACGAGCAGTACTTC. This codes for CASSINGRYEQYF. This sequence joins TRBV27 and TRBJ2-7; no clear D gene. The CDR3 sequence is 13 residues long. V shed 8 bases and J shed 4 bases, with 15 bases lying between them. CDR1 and CDR2 from the germline V gene are MNHEY and SMNVEV (reference sequence).

V and J are TRBV4-3 and TRBJ1-2; TRBD1 might be the D (6 bases). The V end lost 0 bases, the J end lost 3 bases, and 17 bases lay between the germline ends. The CDR3 totals 17 residues. The germline V gene encodes CDR1 LGHNA and CDR2 YSLEER. This CDR3 is CASSQDNWGAWDYGYTF. The CDR3 DNA sequence: TGCGCCAGCAGCCAAGATAATTGGGGGGCTTGGGACTATGGCTACACCTTC.

The count of this clone is one. The V and J genes are TRBV9 and TRBJ2-5; 10 nucleotides align to TRBD2. CDR3 length equals 14 residues. CDR1 and CDR2 (germline): SGDLS, YYNGEE. The junction had 3 bases not matched to a gene; V was cut back by 3 bases and J by 4 bases. CDR3 nucleotide sequence: TGTGCCAGCAGCGATGGACTAGCGGTAGAGACCCAGTACTTC. Its protein product is CASSDGLAVETQYF.

This clone has just a few counts. The rearrangement joins TRBV7-9 to TRBJ1-1; tentative D call: TRBD1 (5 bases). Trimming took off 1 base at V and 0 bases at J, with 21 bases between the two ends. CDR3 length equals 19 residues. Germline-derived CDR1 and CDR2 are SEHNR and FQNEAQ (reference sequence). The CDR3: CASSLVRSIGGTMNTEAFF. The CDR3 DNA reads TGTGCCAGCAGCTTAGTTCGTTCAATTGGTGGGACTATGAACACTGAAGCTTTCTTT.

J is TRBJ2-7 and V is TRBV12-5; 9 positions agree with TRBD2. The CDR3 covers 15 residues. Germline CDR1 LGHNT, CDR2 FRNRAP. V was clipped by 3 bases and J by 6 bases; unmatched bases: 9. CDR3 DNA sequence: TGTGCTAGTGGTTTTAGCGGGGGTAGTTACCCCGAGCAGTACTTC. Protein: CASGFSGGSYPEQYF.